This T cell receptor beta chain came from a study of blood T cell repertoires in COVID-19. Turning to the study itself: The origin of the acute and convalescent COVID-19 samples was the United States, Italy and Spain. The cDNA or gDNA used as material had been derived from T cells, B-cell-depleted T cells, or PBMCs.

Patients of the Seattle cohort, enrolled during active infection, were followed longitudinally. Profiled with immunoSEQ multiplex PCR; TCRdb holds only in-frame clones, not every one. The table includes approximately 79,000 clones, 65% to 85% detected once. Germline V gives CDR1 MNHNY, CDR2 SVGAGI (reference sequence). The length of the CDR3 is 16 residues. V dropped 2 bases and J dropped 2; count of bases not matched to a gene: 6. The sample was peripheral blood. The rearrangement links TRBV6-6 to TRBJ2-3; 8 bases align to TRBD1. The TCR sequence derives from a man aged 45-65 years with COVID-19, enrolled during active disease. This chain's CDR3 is CASSYRGQGFTDTQYF. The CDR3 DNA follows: TGTGCCAGCAGTTACCGAGGACAGGGCTTCACAGATACGCAGTATTTT.